Shown below are 5 T cell receptor beta chains from a single sample sequenced in a study of T cells of healthy individuals (dated 2018 in TCRdb). Receptors were amplified or captured by 5' RACE. The reads were generated on an Illumina MiSeq. The public reads were run again by TCRdb, first through fastp at Q25 and then through MiXCR, and only productive beta chains were kept. Rows with a matching CDR3 protein are joined into one entry that keeps the most common DNA and genes. For this sample there are 100,000 or so distinct CDR3 sequences; roughly 15% appear just once. The top ten clonotypes cover over 5% of the sample. The receptors come from a human donor in good health.

This chain links TRBV12-5 with TRBJ2-7; D might be TRBD1 (6 bases). CDR3 length: 12 amino acids. Germline-derived CDR1 and CDR2 are LGHNT and FRNRAP. Deletions cut 4 bases from V and 3 bases from J, with 7 bases between. The CDR3 is CASGWDNYEQYF. CDR3 sequence (DNA): TGTGCTAGTGGTTGGGACAACTACGAGCAGTACTTC.

This clonotype was found a few times. The V call is TRBV6-5, the J call TRBJ2-4; D is perhaps TRBD1 or TRBD2 (6 bases each). Trimming left V 5 bases short and J 3 bases short, with 11 bases between. The CDR3 length is 14 residues. Germline CDR1 is MNHEY and CDR2 is SVGAGI. This CDR3 reads CASSVQGGKNIQYF. The CDR3 DNA follows: TGTGCCAGCAGTGTACAGGGAGGCAAAAACATTCAGTACTTC.

The rearrangement uses TRBV30 and TRBJ1-6, with TRBD1 as a possible D gene (6 bases). V dropped 3 bases and J dropped 7 bases, with 7 bases sitting between them. Germline V gene data show CDR1 as GTSNPN and CDR2 as SVGIG (reference sequence). CDR3 length equals 12 residues. The CDR3 reads CAWRRGNSPLHF. DNA for the CDR3: TGTGCCTGGAGGAGGGGGAATTCACCCCTCCACTTT.

In its sample, this clonotype was seen a few times. V usage is TRBV4-3 and J usage is TRBJ1-6; 8 bases line up with TRBD1. The CDR3 contains 16 residues. Germline values: CDR1 LGHNA, CDR2 YSLEER. Trimming took 4 bases from V and 3 from J; bases not matched to a gene: 5. Written as DNA, the CDR3 is TGCGCCAGCAGCCTTATGACAGGGGACTATAATTCACCCCTCCACTTT. It encodes CASSLMTGDYNSPLHF.

In its sample, this clonotype was seen many times. CDR3 coding DNA: TGTGCCAGCAGTGCAGACATCAGGCCCTACGAGCAGTACTTC. Its translation is CASSADIRPYEQYF. The chain links TRBV27 to TRBJ2-7, with D hard to call. This CDR3 has 14 amino acids. The germline gives CDR1 MNHEY, CDR2 SMNVEV (reference sequence). V lost 5 bases and J lost 2, with 13 bases in between.